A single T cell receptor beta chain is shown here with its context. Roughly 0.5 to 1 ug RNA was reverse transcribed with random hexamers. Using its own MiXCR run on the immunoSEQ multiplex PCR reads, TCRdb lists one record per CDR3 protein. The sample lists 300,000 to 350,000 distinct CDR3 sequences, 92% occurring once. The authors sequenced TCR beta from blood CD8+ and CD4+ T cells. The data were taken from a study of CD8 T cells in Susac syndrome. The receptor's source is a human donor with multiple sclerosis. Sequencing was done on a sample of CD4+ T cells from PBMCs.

The CDR3 DNA reads as TGTGCCAGCAACCCTGGGGGCGGAGATAGGAACATTCAGTACTTC. This sequence encodes CASNPGGGDRNIQYF. This rearrangement joins TRBV5-4 to TRBJ2-4; tentative D call: TRBD1 (6 bases). The CDR3 contains 15 residues. Trimming pared 6 bases from V and 7 bases from J, leaving 20 bases between. Per germline, CDR1 SGHNT and CDR2 YYREEE (reference sequence).